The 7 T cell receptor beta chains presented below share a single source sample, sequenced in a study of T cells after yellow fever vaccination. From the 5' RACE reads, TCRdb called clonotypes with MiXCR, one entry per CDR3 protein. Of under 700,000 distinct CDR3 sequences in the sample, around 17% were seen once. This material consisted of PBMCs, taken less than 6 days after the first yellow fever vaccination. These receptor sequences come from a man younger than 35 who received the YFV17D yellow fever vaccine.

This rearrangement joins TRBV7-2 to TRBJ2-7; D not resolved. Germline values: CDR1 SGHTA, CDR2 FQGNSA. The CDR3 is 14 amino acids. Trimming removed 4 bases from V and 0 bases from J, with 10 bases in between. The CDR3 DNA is TGTGCCAGCAGCTCCGGCGGAAGCTCCTACGAGCAGTACTTC. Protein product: CASSSGGSSYEQYF.

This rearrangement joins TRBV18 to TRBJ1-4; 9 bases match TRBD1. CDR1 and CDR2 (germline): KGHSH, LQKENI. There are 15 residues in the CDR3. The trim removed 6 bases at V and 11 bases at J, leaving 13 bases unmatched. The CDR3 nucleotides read TGTGCCAGCTCCCCCAGTCCCGGGACAGGGAAGAAACTGTTTTTT. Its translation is CASSPSPGTGKKLFF.

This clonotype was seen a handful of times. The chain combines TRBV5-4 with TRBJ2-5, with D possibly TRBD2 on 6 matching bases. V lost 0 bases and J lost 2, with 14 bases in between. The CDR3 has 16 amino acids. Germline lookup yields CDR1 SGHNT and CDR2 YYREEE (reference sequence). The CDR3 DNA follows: TGTGCCAGCAGCTTGGGCCTAGGGGCGGGGCAAGAGACCCAGTACTTC. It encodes CASSLGLGAGQETQYF.

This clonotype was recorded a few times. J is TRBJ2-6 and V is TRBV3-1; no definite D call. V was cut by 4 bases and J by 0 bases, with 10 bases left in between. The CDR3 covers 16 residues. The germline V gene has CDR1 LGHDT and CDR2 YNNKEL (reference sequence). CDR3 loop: CASSLPGRSGANVLTF. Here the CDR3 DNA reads TGTGCCAGCAGCCTCCCGGGCCGCTCTGGGGCCAACGTCCTGACTTTC.

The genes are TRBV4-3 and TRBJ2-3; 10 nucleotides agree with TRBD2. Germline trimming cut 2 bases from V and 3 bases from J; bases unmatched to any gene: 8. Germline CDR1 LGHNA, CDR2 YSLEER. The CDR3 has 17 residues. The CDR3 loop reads CASSQFSGGRVTDTQYF. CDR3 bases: TGCGCCAGCAGCCAATTTAGCGGGGGGCGGGTAACAGATACGCAGTATTTT.

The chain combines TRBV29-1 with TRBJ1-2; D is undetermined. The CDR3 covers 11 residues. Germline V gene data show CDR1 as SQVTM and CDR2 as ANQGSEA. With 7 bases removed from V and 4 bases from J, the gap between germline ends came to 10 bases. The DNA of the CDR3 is TGCAGCGCGTGGGTCCCCTATGGCTACACCTTC. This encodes CSAWVPYGYTF.

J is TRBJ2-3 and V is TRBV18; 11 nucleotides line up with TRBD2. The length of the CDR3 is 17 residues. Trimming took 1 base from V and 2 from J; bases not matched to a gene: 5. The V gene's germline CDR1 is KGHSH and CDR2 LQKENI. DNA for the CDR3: TGTGCCAGCTCACCACGAACTAGCGGGGGACCCACAGATACGCAGTATTTT. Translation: CASSPRTSGGPTDTQYF.